These 27 T cell receptor beta chains originate from one sample sequenced in a study of T cell clusters in autoimmune cytopenias. TRB rearrangements were amplified by touch-down multiplex PCR with mixed TRB-A/B primers. From its re-call of the multiplex PCR reads, TCRdb lists each CDR3 protein once, without DNA. With around 2,700 distinct CDR3 sequences in the sample, the ten largest clones hold approximately 40%. Each sample's input was around 270 ng genomic DNA, some 40,000 genome equivalents. Sequences were obtained from peripheral blood. Every receptor here comes from a human donor with an autoimmune cytopenia or autoimmune hepatitis (not recorded which).

The J gene is TRBJ2-2, the V gene TRBV19; the D call of TRBD1 rests on TCRdb alone, since no DNA is present to check it. Germline V gene sequence: CDR1 LNHDA, CDR2 SQIVND (reference sequence). This CDR3 comprises 16 residues. CDR3 sequence reads: CASRTPDGADTGELFF.

This clonotype is identified as medium-sized from frequency. The V call is TRBV11-2, the J call TRBJ1-1; no DNA is available, so the TRBD1 call from TCRdb remains unchecked. The CDR3 contains 14 residues. CDR1 SGHAT and CDR2 FQNNGV come from the germline V gene. CDR3 amino acids: CASSPGWGTAEAFF. The full variable domain, with the rest looked up from reference TRBV11-2 and TRBJ1-1, is EAGVAQSPRYKIIEKRQSVAFWCNPISGHATLYWYQQILGQGPKLLIQFQNNGVVDDSQLPKDRFSAERLKGVDSTLKIQPAKLEDSAVYLCASSPGWGTAEAFFGQGTRLTVV.

The genes are TRBV18 and TRBJ2-3; the D call of TRBD2 rests on TCRdb alone, since no DNA is present to check it. Germline V lookup: CDR1 KGHSH, CDR2 LQKENI. The CDR3 has 14 residues. This chain's CDR3 is CASSLERGTDTQYF.

This clonotype is large by frequency. The chain couples TRBV29-1 to TRBJ2-3. The CDR3 runs 14 residues. CDR1 and CDR2 from the germline V gene are SQVTM and ANQGSEA. Here the CDR3 reads CSVVDGANADTQYF.

This chain joins TRBV6-5 and TRBJ2-2; TCRdb's D gene call, TRBD1, goes unchecked for lack of DNA. CDR3 length: 14 residues. CDR1 is MNHEY, CDR2 SVGAGI, per germline. Here the CDR3 reads CAIRPTGNTGELFF.

This clonotype is identified as medium-sized from frequency. The rearrangement joins TRBV12-3 or TRBV12-4 to TRBJ2-1; as DNA is missing, the TRBD2 call by TCRdb cannot be tested. The CDR3 totals 13 residues. The CDR3 loop reads CASSLDREGEQFF.

According to its frequency, this clonotype is medium-sized (0.01 to 0.1%). The gene calls are TRBV6-5 and TRBJ2-5; as DNA is missing, the TRBD2 call by TCRdb cannot be tested. The CDR3 runs 11 residues. Germline CDR1 is MNHEY and CDR2 is SVGAGI. CDR3 amino acids: CASSLRETQYF.

This clonotype is medium-sized by frequency. V is TRBV12-3 or TRBV12-4 and J is TRBJ1-5; no DNA is available, so the TRBD1 call from TCRdb remains unchecked. The CDR3 has 15 amino acids. The CDR3 region is CASASPGGSNQPQHF.

CDR3 loop: CASSLASGARETQYF. The chain carries TRBV7-6 and TRBJ2-5; the TCRdb call, TRBD1, lacks DNA for checking. Germline V lookup: CDR1 SGHVS, CDR2 FNYEAQ. The CDR3 extends over 15 amino acids.

This clonotype is called medium-sized (0.01 to 0.1%) based on its frequency. The rearrangement uses TRBV6-1 and TRBJ2-2; checking the TCRdb D call of TRBD1 is not possible without DNA. The CDR3 is 15 residues long. Germline V gives CDR1 MNHNS, CDR2 SASEGT. The CDR3 is CASSEDGTDTGELFF.

The CDR3 sequence is CSATVSQGSNEQFF. The chain carries TRBV20-1 and TRBJ2-1; TCRdb designates TRBD1, a call that cannot be tested without DNA. This CDR3 region has 14 residues. Germline CDR1 reads DFQATT; CDR2 reads SNEGSKA (reference sequence).

This clonotype is deemed medium-sized by its frequency. The chain carries TRBV30 and TRBJ2-7; the D call from TCRdb, TRBD1, cannot be confirmed without DNA. The germline CDR1 and CDR2 sequences are GTSNPN and SVGIG (reference sequence). The CDR3 is 13 residues long. The CDR3 loop reads CAWSLGGPYEQYF.

In terms of frequency, this clonotype is medium-sized (0.01 to 0.1%). The CDR3 loop reads CAWRVAYRGETQYF. This chain uses TRBV30 with TRBJ2-5; there is no DNA to check the TCRdb D call of TRBD1. Germline V gene data show CDR1 as GTSNPN and CDR2 as SVGIG (reference sequence). CDR3 length: 14 amino acids.

The chain is built from TRBV12-3 or TRBV12-4 and TRBJ2-2; the TCRdb call, TRBD1, lacks DNA for checking. CDR3 length: 15 residues. This CDR3 is CASSFEGQYTGELFF.

V and J are TRBV6-4 and TRBJ2-1; there is no DNA to check the TCRdb D call of TRBD2. CDR1 and CDR2 from the germline V gene are MRHNA and SNTAGT. The CDR3 is 14 amino acids. CDR3 sequence reads: CASTPGREGHEQFF.

This clonotype is medium-sized by frequency. This chain's CDR3 is CASNRLAGGANTGELFF. V and J are TRBV12-3 or TRBV12-4 and TRBJ2-2; TCRdb returns TRBD2, unconfirmable since there is no DNA. The CDR3 runs 17 residues.

By frequency, this clonotype is medium-sized. This rearrangement joins TRBV10-3 to TRBJ2-7; TCRdb's assignment of TRBD2 cannot be checked, as there is no DNA. CDR3 length equals 16 residues. The germline gives CDR1 ENHRY, CDR2 SYGVKD. The CDR3: CAISPSRAGGPYEQYF.

The chain couples TRBV6-1 to TRBJ1-1; without DNA, the TCRdb call of TRBD1 cannot be checked. Germline lookup yields CDR1 MNHNS and CDR2 SASEGT. The CDR3 runs to 14 residues. The CDR3 region is CASIPPGTNTEAFF.

The CDR3 spells CASSQISGGADEQFF. The chain links TRBV11-2 to TRBJ2-1; TCRdb indicates TRBD2, and absent DNA this call remains unverified. This CDR3 is built from 15 residues. In germline, CDR1 is SGHAT, CDR2 FQNNGV.

The chain combines TRBV5-1 with TRBJ2-7; there is no DNA to check the TCRdb D call of TRBD1. Germline assignment: CDR1 SGHRS and CDR2 YFSETQ. The CDR3 spans 14 residues. The CDR3 is CASSLQGIQYEQYF.

Measured by frequency, this clonotype is medium-sized. The CDR3 spells CATSDMDRGNEQFF. The chain employs TRBV24-1 and TRBJ2-1; TCRdb's D call, TRBD1, is unchecked because there is no DNA. Germline CDR1 reads KGHDR; CDR2 reads SFDVKD. The CDR3 is 14 residues long.

This chain connects TRBV12-3 or TRBV12-4 to TRBJ1-6; TCRdb's D call, TRBD1, is unchecked because there is no DNA. The CDR3 loop spans 16 amino acids. CDR3 amino acids: CASSATRDRGNSPLHF.

Judged by frequency, this clonotype is medium-sized (0.01 to 0.1%). The CDR3 loop reads CASSLSGQIYEQYF. J is TRBJ2-7 and V is TRBV12-3 or TRBV12-4; the TCRdb call, TRBD1, lacks DNA for checking. The CDR3 is 14 residues long.

V is TRBV30 and J is TRBJ2-2; lacking DNA, the TRBD1 call made by TCRdb goes unchecked. The CDR3 length is 12 residues. CDR1 GTSNPN and CDR2 SVGIG come from the germline V gene (reference sequence). The CDR3: CAWSSGSGELFF.

This rearrangement joins TRBV19 to TRBJ2-2; TCRdb calls TRBD2, which cannot be checked without DNA. The CDR3 has 14 amino acids. Germline V gives CDR1 LNHDA, CDR2 SQIVND (reference sequence). CDR3 loop: CASRTSGMTGELFF.

V is TRBV20-1 and J is TRBJ1-1; TCRdb designates TRBD1, a call that cannot be tested without DNA. Germline V lookup: CDR1 DFQATT, CDR2 SNEGSKA (reference sequence). The CDR3 contains 13 residues. The CDR3: CSARRGSNTEAFF.

Judged by frequency, this clonotype is medium-sized. The chain carries TRBV30 and TRBJ1-5. Germline values: CDR1 GTSNPN, CDR2 SVGIG (reference sequence). The CDR3 is 15 residues long. CDR3 in amino acids: CAWSVGGNSNQPQHF.